The 18 T cell receptor beta chains presented below share a single source sample, sequenced in a study of OX40 agonist ivuxolimab in advanced cancers. The assay was immunoSEQ multiplex PCR, and TCRdb's table has in-frame clones only and misses some. The table lists just under 85,000 clones, around 84% of them singletons. Sequenced material: CD4+ or CD8+ T cells sorted from blood, taken in a trial of the OX40 agonist ivuxolimab. The receptors come from an adult with an advanced solid tumor such as melanoma, head and neck, liver or kidney cancer.

The CDR3 spells CASSFRRGTDTQYF. CDR3 nucleotides: TGTGCCAGCAGCTTCAGGAGGGGGACAGATACGCAGTATTTT. The rearrangement links TRBV13 to TRBJ2-3; either TRBD1 or TRBD2 may fit D (6 bases each). Deletions cut 3 bases from V and 3 bases from J, with 10 bases between. From germline, CDR1 is PRHDT and CDR2 FYEKMQ (reference sequence). CDR3 size: 14 residues.

This clone was detected only once. The chain carries TRBV4-3 and TRBJ2-7; D is uncertain. The V end was cut by 1 base, the J end by 0 bases, with 10 bases between. This CDR3 comprises 15 residues. The germline V gene has CDR1 LGHNA and CDR2 YSLEER. The CDR3 region has the DNA TGCGCCAGCAGCCAAGCATACAGCAACTCCTACGAGCAGTACGTC. Translated: CASSQAYSNSYEQYV.

This chain uses TRBV18 with TRBJ2-5; 9 positions match TRBD1. From germline, CDR1 is KGHSH and CDR2 LQKENI. The CDR3 spans 13 residues. The J segment lost 5 bases and the V segment lost 3 bases, leaving 1 base of the junction unmatched. In DNA, the CDR3 is TGTGCCAGCTCACCGGACAGGGGTGAGACCCAGTACTTC. Its protein product is CASSPDRGETQYF. Full variable domain (outside the CDR3, taken from reference TRBV18 and TRBJ2-5): NAGVMQNPRHLVRRRGQEARLRCSPMKGHSHVYWYRQLPEEGLKFMVYLQKENIIDESGMPKERFSAEFPKEGPSILRIQQVVRGDSAAYFCASSPDRGETQYFGPGTRLLVL.

The rearrangement uses TRBV5-4 and TRBJ1-6, with 7 positions matching TRBD1. J was trimmed by 8 bases and V by 4 bases; bases with no gene match: 12. The CDR3 covers 16 residues. Germline V CDR1 and CDR2: SGHNT, YYREEE (reference sequence). CDR3 region: CASSRDEKGAHSPLHF. Here the CDR3 DNA reads TGTGCCAGCAGCCGAGACGAGAAGGGGGCTCATTCACCCCTCCACTTT.

V and J are TRBV6-5 and TRBJ1-3; tentative D call: TRBD1 (6 bases). Per the germline V gene, CDR1 is MNHEY and CDR2 is SVGAGI. CDR3 length: 15 residues. V lost 5 bases, J lost 4 bases, and 15 bases lay in between. CDR3 amino acids: CASSQQGGKGNTIYF. The CDR3 coding sequence is TGTGCCAGCAGTCAACAGGGCGGGAAGGGAAACACCATATATTTT.

The chain employs TRBV7-3 and TRBJ2-6; 12 bases map to TRBD2. Trimming removed 5 bases from V and 0 bases from J; junction bases left unmatched: 11. The CDR3 runs to 20 residues. Germline CDR1 SGHTA, CDR2 FQGTGA. CDR3 loop: CASSLAPLAGGRSGANVLTF. CDR3 nucleotide sequence: TGTGCCAGCAGCCTGGCCCCTCTAGCGGGGGGGCGCTCTGGGGCCAACGTCCTGACTTTC. The entire variable domain, with the rest obtained from reference TRBV7-3 and TRBJ2-6, is as follows: GAGVSQTPSNKVTEKGKYVELRCDPISGHTALYWYRQSLGQGPEFLIYFQGTGAADDSGLPNDRFFAVRPEGSVSTLKIQRTERGDSAVYLCASSLAPLAGGRSGANVLTFGAGSRLTVL.

The rearrangement uses TRBV11-2 and TRBJ2-4; no definite D call. Germline CDR1 is SGHAT and CDR2 is FQNNGV. This CDR3 comprises 14 residues. Trimming pared 4 bases from V and 0 bases from J, leaving 7 bases between. The CDR3 nucleotides read TGTGCCAGCAGCTCGGACGGAGCCAAAAACATTCAGTACTTC. It translates to CASSSDGAKNIQYF.

The J gene is TRBJ2-7, the V gene TRBV6-1; D possibly corresponds to TRBD2 (5 bases). The CDR3 extends over 14 amino acids. In germline, CDR1 is MNHNS, CDR2 SASEGT. V shed 3 bases and J shed 0 bases, with 9 bases lying between them. The CDR3 DNA is TGTGCCAGCAGTGAGCCCGGGGACTCCTACGAGCAGTACTTC. This encodes CASSEPGDSYEQYF.

The V call is TRBV5-6, the J call TRBJ2-5; a possible D gene is TRBD1 (6 bases). The length of the CDR3 is 13 residues. Between the trimmed V and J ends, which lost 7 bases and 2 bases, there was a span of 12 bases. Germline loops: CDR1 SGHDT, CDR2 YYEEEE. CDR3 bases: TGTGCCAGCGGCCGGGACACACAAGAGACCCAGTACTTC. This gives the protein CASGRDTQETQYF.

The chain joins TRBV5-4 to TRBJ2-7; TRBD2 agrees at 11 bases. Germline CDR1 is SGHNT and CDR2 is YYREEE (reference sequence). The CDR3 has 18 residues. CDR3 sequence: CAGSSQTLAGGRSYEQYV. The CDR3 DNA is TGTGCCGGCAGCTCCCAAACCCTAGCGGGGGGTAGATCCTACGAGCAGTACGTC.

The chain joins TRBV11-2 to TRBJ2-1; TRBD2 matches at 11 bases. The germline CDR1 and CDR2 sequences are SGHAT and FQNNGV. V lost 6 bases, J lost 8 bases, and 9 bases stayed unmatched. This CDR3 has 15 residues. For the CDR3, the DNA is TGTGCCAGCAGATTTAGCGGGGGGGCCTGGGATGAGCAGTTCTTC. The encoded protein is CASRFSGGAWDEQFF.

This clone ranks as medium-sized. The V and J genes are TRBV19 and TRBJ1-5; 10 bases fit TRBD1. The CDR3 consists of 15 residues. The V segment lost 5 bases and the J segment 5 bases; nucleotides outside the gene matches: 6. From germline, CDR1 is LNHDA and CDR2 SQIVND (reference sequence). The CDR3 coding sequence is TGTGCCAGTAGTGACTGGACAGGGGGGGATCAGCCCCAGCATTTT. This encodes CASSDWTGGDQPQHF.

The J gene is TRBJ2-2, the V gene TRBV19; 10 nucleotides align to TRBD2. The CDR3 loop spans 16 amino acids. Germline V gives CDR1 LNHDA, CDR2 SQIVND (reference sequence). V lost 7 bases and J lost 4; bases outside the gene matches: 9. The CDR3 spells CASNPLAGDSTGELFF. The CDR3, as DNA: TGTGCCAGTAACCCTCTAGCGGGGGATTCCACCGGGGAGCTGTTTTTT.

This chain links TRBV6-6 with TRBJ2-7; D remains unclear. This CDR3 is built from 11 residues. V dropped 10 bases and J dropped 3 bases, with 10 bases sitting between them. Germline assignment: CDR1 MNHNY and CDR2 SVGAGI (reference sequence). The CDR3 sequence: CAIFSFYEQYV. The CDR3 DNA reads as TGTGCCATTTTCAGCTTCTACGAGCAGTACGTC.

CDR3 sequence (DNA): TGTGCCAGCAGCTTAGTACAGCATAATTCACCCCTCCACTTT. Translating gives CASSLVQHNSPLHF. The chain carries TRBV7-2 and TRBJ1-6; no firm D call. With 1 base removed from V and 5 bases from J, the gap between germline ends came to 6 bases. CDR3 size: 14 residues. In germline, CDR1 is SGHTA, CDR2 FQGNSA.

This clone was recorded only once. This chain joins TRBV15 and TRBJ1-5, with TRBD1 matching over 9 bases. Germline loops: CDR1 LNHNV, CDR2 YYDKDF (reference sequence). Trimming cost V 3 bases and J 4 bases; bases outside gene matches: 7. The CDR3 spans 16 residues. This CDR3 is CATSSGTGTTNQPQHF. CDR3 nucleotides: TGTGCCACCAGCAGCGGGACAGGGACTACTAATCAGCCCCAGCATTTT. The full variable domain, its missing parts supplied by reference TRBV15 and TRBJ1-5, is DAMVIQNPRYQVTQFGKPVTLSCSQTLNHNVMYWYQQKSSQAPKLLFHYYDKDFNNEADTPDNFQSRRPNTSFCFLDIRSPGLGDTAMYLCATSSGTGTTNQPQHFGDGTRLSIL.

The gene calls are TRBV19 and TRBJ1-4; D is undetermined. Germline V gives CDR1 LNHDA, CDR2 SQIVND (reference sequence). V was trimmed by 3 bases and J by 0 bases, leaving 11 bases between them. The CDR3 totals 16 residues. The CDR3 loop is CASSIPGYSTNEKLFF. The CDR3 DNA reads TGTGCCAGTAGTATCCCGGGATACTCAACTAATGAAAAACTGTTTTTT.

This sequence joins TRBV30 and TRBJ2-2; D might be TRBD1 (6 bases). Trimming cost V 3 bases and J 4 bases, with 18 bases left between them. This CDR3 contains 16 residues. Germline CDR1 GTSNPN, CDR2 SVGIG (reference sequence). The CDR3 DNA follows: TGTGCCTGGAGGAATCAGGGGCCCGCCCTCACCGGGGAGCTGTTTTTT. It encodes CAWRNQGPALTGELFF.